What follows are 18 T cell receptor beta chains derived from one specimen sequenced in a study of memory CD4+ T cells and cytomegalovirus serostatus. The sort gate was single viable CD3+CD4+CD8-CD45RO+ cells for memory CD4+ T cells. Assay used: immunoSEQ multiplex PCR; TCRdb lists only in-frame clones, some missing. The sample contains some 73,000 clones, around 80% of which appear only once. Sequencing input: memory CD4+ T cells from blood. The receptor source for this set is an adult in good health and CMV-seropositive.

The rearrangement links TRBV28 to TRBJ1-5; D unresolved. Germline assignment: CDR1 MDHEN and CDR2 SYDVKM. This CDR3 has 15 amino acids. Trimming pared 5 bases from V and 5 bases from J, leaving 16 bases between. CDR3 amino acids: CASSPGGLRHQPQHF. The CDR3, as DNA: TGTGCCAGCAGTCCGGGAGGCCTAAGGCATCAGCCCCAGCATTTT.

This clone turned up a few times. This chain uses TRBV7-9 with TRBJ1-1, with D possibly matching TRBD1 (6 bases). Germline V CDR1 and CDR2: SEHNR, FQNEAQ (reference sequence). The CDR3 has 14 residues. With 4 bases removed from V and 11 bases from J, the gap between germline ends came to 20 bases. The CDR3 loop is CASSSNRAAGWAFF. Here the CDR3 DNA reads TGTGCCAGCAGCTCCAACAGGGCCGCCGGGTGGGCTTTCTTT.

The chain is built from TRBV5-1 and TRBJ2-2, with TRBD2 identical over 14 bases. V lost 6 bases to trimming and J lost 6 bases; unmatched junction nucleotides: 1. This CDR3 is built from 14 residues. Germline V gives CDR1 SGHRS, CDR2 YFSETQ. The CDR3 spells CASTTSGGAGELFF. The CDR3 DNA follows: TGCGCCAGCACGACTAGCGGGGGGGCCGGGGAGCTGTTTTTT.

The chain is built from TRBV27 and TRBJ2-3; D gene ambiguous. V lost 8 bases and J lost 1, with 10 bases in between. There are 13 residues in the CDR3. CDR1 is MNHEY, CDR2 SMNVEV, per germline (reference sequence). The CDR3 bases are TGTGCCAGCCGAGGTACCGGCACAGATACGCAGTATTTT. Amino acids: CASRGTGTDTQYF.

The chain uses TRBV10-2 and TRBJ2-3; 7 bases are shared with TRBD2. Germline CDR1 is WSHSY and CDR2 is SAAADI. The ends lost 4 bases at V and 6 bases at J; junction bases unmatched: 7. The length of the CDR3 is 14 residues. The CDR3 sequence: CASSVPSRGDTQYF. DNA for the CDR3: TGCGCCAGCAGTGTGCCTTCGCGGGGGGATACGCAGTATTTT.

This chain uses TRBV6-1 with TRBJ1-2, with D unresolved. CDR3 length: 13 amino acids. In germline, CDR1 is MNHNS, CDR2 SASEGT. Trimming shortened V by 1 base and J by 7 bases, and 10 bases separated the two germline ends. CDR3 region: CASSEVKQGGYTF. DNA of the CDR3: TGTGCCAGCAGTGAAGTTAAGCAAGGTGGCTACACCTTC.

In its sample, this clone was seen a few times. The V and J genes are TRBV5-6 and TRBJ1-1; tentatively, D is TRBD1 (5 bases). Germline-derived CDR1 and CDR2 are SGHDT and YYEEEE. V lost 4 bases, J lost 10 bases, and 17 bases lay in between. This CDR3 comprises 13 residues. CDR3 sequence (DNA): TGTGCCAGCAGCCGGGGCTCTCGGAGTGGAGCTTTCTTT. This codes for CASSRGSRSGAFF.

The J gene is TRBJ2-5, the V gene TRBV30, with D uncertain. The CDR3 has 12 amino acids. Trimming stripped 4 bases from V and 1 base from J, with 7 bases between. Germline CDR1 is GTSNPN and CDR2 is SVGIG (reference sequence). The chain's CDR3 is CAWTKGQETQYF. The CDR3 coding sequence is TGTGCCTGGACGAAAGGCCAAGAGACCCAGTACTTC.

This chain links TRBV11-2 with TRBJ2-1; D might be TRBD1 (5 bases). This CDR3 is 16 amino acids long. V dropped 5 bases and J dropped 0 bases, with 14 bases sitting between them. Looked up from germline, CDR1 is SGHAT and CDR2 is FQNNGV. The CDR3 bases are TGTGCCAGCAGCACCAGGGCTGACAGCTCCTACAATGAGCAGTTCTTC. Protein: CASSTRADSSYNEQFF.

This clone showed up just a few times. The chain is built from TRBV11-2 and TRBJ1-1; 8 bases are a match to TRBD1. V shed 6 bases, J shed 4 bases, and the junction held 13 bases outside the gene matches. CDR3 length equals 16 residues. Germline loops: CDR1 SGHAT, CDR2 FQNNGV. CDR3 residues: CASRHGRGRSGTEAFF. DNA for the CDR3: TGTGCCAGCAGGCATGGCAGGGGGCGGTCGGGCACTGAAGCTTTCTTT.

The gene calls are TRBV7-9 and TRBJ1-1, with 8 bases identical to TRBD1. CDR1 and CDR2 (germline): SEHNR, FQNEAQ (reference sequence). The CDR3 consists of 13 residues. V was clipped by 3 bases and J by 4 bases; unmatched bases: 1. The CDR3 DNA follows: TGTGCCAGCAGCTTCAGGGGGCCCACTGAAGCTTTCTTT. Translated, it gives CASSFRGPTEAFF.

This sequence joins TRBV10-3 and TRBJ2-3; TRBD1 might be the D (6 bases). V was shortened by 3 bases and J by 5 bases, with 15 bases between the two germline ends. The CDR3 has 15 amino acids. CDR1 is ENHRY and CDR2 is SYGVKD in the germline V gene. As DNA, the CDR3 is TGTGCCATCAGTGACTCCTCCGGGACAAGAGATACGCAGTATTTT. Its translation: CAISDSSGTRDTQYF.

The V and J genes are TRBV10-3 and TRBJ1-6; D is unresolved. Germline CDR1 is ENHRY and CDR2 is SYGVKD. V was cut by 4 bases and J by 10 bases, with 8 bases left in between. The CDR3 is 12 residues long. The CDR3 DNA follows: TGTGCCATCAGTGGCTTTAACTCACCCCTCCACTTT. This sequence encodes CAISGFNSPLHF.

This sequence joins TRBV5-1 and TRBJ1-6; unclear D gene. V was trimmed by 0 bases and J by 10 bases, leaving 20 bases between them. The CDR3 contains 17 residues. Per germline, CDR1 SGHRS and CDR2 YFSETQ. The CDR3 DNA follows: TGCGCCAGCAGCTTGGAGTACCGAGGGCCTACGGAGTCACCCCTCCACTTT. Translated, it gives CASSLEYRGPTESPLHF.

The genes are TRBV4-1 and TRBJ2-2; D might be TRBD1 or TRBD2, each matching 5 bases. The V end lost 1 base, the J end lost 0 bases, and 12 bases lay between the germline ends. The CDR3 covers 17 residues. In germline, CDR1 is MGHRA, CDR2 YSYEKL. The CDR3 here is CASSQGRESSNTGELFF. The CDR3, as DNA: TGCGCCAGCAGCCAAGGCAGGGAGAGCTCGAACACCGGGGAGCTGTTTTTT.

This sequence joins TRBV28 and TRBJ1-1; no definite D call. The CDR3 length is 14 residues. CDR1 MDHEN and CDR2 SYDVKM come from the germline V gene. Between the trimmed V and J ends, which lost 7 bases and 1 base, there was a span of 13 bases. The DNA for the CDR3 is TGTGCCAGCATGAGGATAGGGTGGAACACTGAAGCTTTCTTT. This translates into CASMRIGWNTEAFF.

The J gene is TRBJ2-3, the V gene TRBV7-9; 12 bases fit TRBD2. Unmatched junction bases numbered 6, after V lost 5 bases and J lost 6 bases. The germline V gene encodes CDR1 SEHNR and CDR2 FQNEAQ (reference sequence). The CDR3 has 15 amino acids. CDR3 in amino acids: CASSPRLAGVDTQYF. In DNA form, the CDR3 reads TGTGCCAGCAGCCCCCGACTAGCGGGAGTCGATACGCAGTATTTT. Combining the CDR3 with reference TRBV7-9 and TRBJ2-3 gives the whole variable domain DTGVSQNPRHKITKRGQNVTFRCDPISEHNRLYWYRQTLGQGPEFLTYFQNEAQLEKSRLLSDRFSAERPKGSFSTLEIQRTEQGDSAMYLCASSPRLAGVDTQYFGPGTRLTVL.

The chain joins TRBV30 to TRBJ2-3, with D possibly called TRBD1 or TRBD2 (6 bases each). The CDR3 loop spans 15 amino acids. CDR1 and CDR2 from the germline V gene are GTSNPN and SVGIG (reference sequence). The ends were cut back, 2 bases at V and 2 bases at J, with 14 bases in the middle. The CDR3 sequence: CAWSMLGGPTDTQYF. The DNA of the CDR3 is TGTGCCTGGAGTATGTTGGGGGGCCCCACAGATACGCAGTATTTT.